The 10 T cell receptor beta chains listed next were all sequenced from one sample in a study of CD8+ T cells in alopecia areata. Extracted RNA was reverse transcribed into cDNA, the sequencing template. Only in-frame clones appear in the TCRdb table, and some are missing; sequencing was by immunoSEQ multiplex PCR. Found here are 190,000 or so clones, about three fifths of them singletons; the top ten hold roughly 5%. This sample's treatment: oral pan-JAK inhibitor, 5-10 mg twice daily. Sequenced material: CD4+ T cells sorted from blood, taken at week 24, from a patient treated with tofacitinib. These receptors were taken from a human donor with alopecia areata.

The chain carries TRBV28 and TRBJ2-7; the D gene is possibly TRBD2 (5 bases). V gave up 2 bases and J gave up 2 bases, with 13 bases separating them. Germline CDR1 is MDHEN and CDR2 is SYDVKM. CDR3 length: 15 amino acids. The CDR3 DNA sequence: TGTGCCAGCAGTTTAGGAGGCAGTAACCCCTACGAGCAGTACTTC. This gives the protein CASSLGGSNPYEQYF. The full variable domain, completed using reference TRBV28 and TRBJ2-7, is DVKVTQSSRYLVKRTGEKVFLECVQDMDHENMFWYRQDPGLGLRLIYFSYDVKMKEKGDIPEGYSVSREKKERFSLILESASTNQTSMYLCASSLGGSNPYEQYFGPGTRLTVT.

V usage is TRBV29-1 and J usage is TRBJ2-5; perhaps D is TRBD1 or TRBD2 (6 bases each). Germline values: CDR1 SQVTM, CDR2 ANQGSEA. V lost 7 bases and J lost 9, with 18 bases in between. The CDR3 totals 12 residues. The CDR3 sequence is CSAAEGERAQYF. The CDR3, as DNA: TGCAGCGCCGCGGAGGGGGAAAGGGCCCAGTACTTC.

The chain combines TRBV2 with TRBJ2-5; 8 bases are shared with TRBD2. The V and J ends lost 6 bases and 2 bases, in that order; junction bases with no gene match: 5. The CDR3 contains 14 residues. Germline V gene lookup returns CDR1 SNHLY and CDR2 FYNNEI. The CDR3 reads CASSQLAEQETQYF. For the CDR3, the DNA is TGTGCCAGCAGCCAACTAGCGGAGCAAGAGACCCAGTACTTC.

Only a few counts were recorded for this clone. The J gene is TRBJ2-6, the V gene TRBV28; D possibly uses TRBD1 or TRBD2 (5 bases each). With 3 bases removed from V and 0 bases from J, the gap between germline ends came to 9 bases. CDR1 and CDR2 from the germline V gene are MDHEN and SYDVKM. The CDR3 is 16 amino acids. CDR3 region: CASSLGDRSGANVLTF. Written as DNA, the CDR3 is TGTGCCAGCAGTTTGGGGGATCGCTCTGGGGCCAACGTCCTGACTTTC.

This clone has just a few counts. The V call is TRBV5-1, the J call TRBJ2-2, with D unclear. This CDR3 contains 14 residues. V lost 0 bases to trimming and J lost 2 bases, with 5 bases between them. Germline assignment: CDR1 SGHRS and CDR2 YFSETQ. The CDR3 region has the DNA TGCGCCAGCAGCTTGGTGATAAACACCGGGGAGCTGTTTTTT. Translated, it gives CASSLVINTGELFF.

The rearrangement joins TRBV28 to TRBJ2-7; 8 bases align to TRBD1. V shed 7 bases, J shed 0 bases, and the junction held 11 bases outside the gene matches. CDR1 is MDHEN and CDR2 is SYDVKM in the germline V gene. The CDR3 covers 16 residues. CDR3 region: CASTAARGHGSYEQYF. DNA of the CDR3: TGTGCCAGCACCGCTGCCAGGGGGCATGGCTCCTACGAGCAGTACTTC.

As DNA, the CDR3 is TGTGCCTGGAGCGCGCTTCTAGCGGGAGTGGCGAATGAGCAGTTCTTC. Residues: CAWSALLAGVANEQFF. The chain employs TRBV30 and TRBJ2-1; 10 nucleotides match TRBD2. CDR1 is GTSNPN and CDR2 is SVGIG in the germline V gene (reference sequence). The CDR3 is 16 residues long. With 3 bases clipped from V and 7 bases from J, the junction kept 12 bases outside the gene matches.

This clone appeared a few times. This chain links TRBV30 with TRBJ2-5; TRBD2 aligns across 7 bases. The V gene's germline CDR1 is GTSNPN and CDR2 SVGIG (reference sequence). V was clipped by 8 bases and J by 7 bases; unmatched bases: 10. This CDR3 region has 12 residues. In DNA form, the CDR3 reads TGTGCCGCCAGCGTATCGGGGGGGACCCAGTACTTC. This codes for CAASVSGGTQYF. Combining the CDR3 with reference TRBV30 and TRBJ2-5 gives the whole variable domain SQTIHQWPATLVQPVGSPLSLECTVEGTSNPNLYWYRQAAGRGLQLLFYSVGIGQISSEVPQNLSASRPQDRQFILSSKKLLLSDSGFYLCAASVSGGTQYFGPGTRLLVL.

The chain employs TRBV7-7 and TRBJ2-2, with unresolved D. From germline, CDR1 is SSHAT and CDR2 FNYEAQ (reference sequence). Trimming pared 5 bases from V and 5 bases from J, leaving 15 bases between. The CDR3 is 15 residues long. The CDR3 DNA reads TGTGCCAGCAGCCCGACTGGAGTAGGAACCGGGGAGCTGTTTTTT. Translated, it gives CASSPTGVGTGELFF.

In this sample, this clone turned up a few times. This chain connects TRBV27 to TRBJ2-1; 15 nucleotides line up with TRBD2. Germline lookup yields CDR1 MNHEY and CDR2 SMNVEV (reference sequence). With 3 bases clipped from V and 13 bases from J, the junction kept 7 bases outside the gene matches. The CDR3 runs 15 residues. The CDR3 sequence: CASSLGLAGGASQFF. CDR3 coding DNA: TGTGCCAGCAGTTTGGGACTAGCGGGAGGTGCCAGTCAGTTCTTC.